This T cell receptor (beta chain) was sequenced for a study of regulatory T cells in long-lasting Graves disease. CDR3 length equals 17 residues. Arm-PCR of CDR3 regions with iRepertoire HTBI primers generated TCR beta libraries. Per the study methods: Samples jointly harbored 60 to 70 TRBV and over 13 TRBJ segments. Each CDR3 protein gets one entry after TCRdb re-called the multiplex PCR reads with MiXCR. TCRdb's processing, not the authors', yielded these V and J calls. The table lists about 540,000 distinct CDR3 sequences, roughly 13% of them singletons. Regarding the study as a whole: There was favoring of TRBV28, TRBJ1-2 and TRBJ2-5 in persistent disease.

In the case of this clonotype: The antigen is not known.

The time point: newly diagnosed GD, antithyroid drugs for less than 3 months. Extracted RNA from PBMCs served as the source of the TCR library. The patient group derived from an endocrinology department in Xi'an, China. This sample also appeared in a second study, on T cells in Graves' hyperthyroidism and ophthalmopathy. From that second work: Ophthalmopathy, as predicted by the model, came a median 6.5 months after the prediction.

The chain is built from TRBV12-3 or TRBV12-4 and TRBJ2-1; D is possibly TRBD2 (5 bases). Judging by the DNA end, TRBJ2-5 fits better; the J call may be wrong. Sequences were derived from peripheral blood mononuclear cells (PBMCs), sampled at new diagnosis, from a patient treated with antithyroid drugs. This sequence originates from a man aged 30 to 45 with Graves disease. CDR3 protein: CASRPGAVLDPQETQYF. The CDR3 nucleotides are TGTGCCAGCAGACCAGGCGCGGTACTAGACCCACAAGAGACCCAGTACTTC.